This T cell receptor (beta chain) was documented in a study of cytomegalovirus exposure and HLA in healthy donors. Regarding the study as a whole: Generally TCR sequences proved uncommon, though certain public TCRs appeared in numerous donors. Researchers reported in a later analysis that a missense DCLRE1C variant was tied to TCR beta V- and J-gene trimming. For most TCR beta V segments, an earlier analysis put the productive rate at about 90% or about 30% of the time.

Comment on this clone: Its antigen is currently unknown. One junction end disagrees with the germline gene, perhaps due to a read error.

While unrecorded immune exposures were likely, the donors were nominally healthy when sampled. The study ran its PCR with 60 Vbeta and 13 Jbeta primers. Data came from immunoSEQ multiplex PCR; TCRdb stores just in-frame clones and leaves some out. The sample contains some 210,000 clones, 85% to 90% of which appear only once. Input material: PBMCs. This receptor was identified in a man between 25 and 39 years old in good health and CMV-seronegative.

For the CDR3, the DNA is TGTGCCAGCAGTCCCAACCCAGGGGCATTGCTCTTC. It specifies CASSPNPGALLF. This chain uses TRBV28 with TRBJ2-1; perhaps TRBD1 as D (6 bases). Germline V lookup: CDR1 MDHEN, CDR2 SYDVKM. The CDR3 loop spans 12 amino acids.